The 26 T cell receptor beta chains presented below share a single source sample, sequenced in a study of a mutant IDH1 vaccine in newly diagnosed glioma. Stated time point: week 47, end of study. Topical imiquimod was applied with each vaccine dose, which held 300 ug of mutant IDH1 20-mer peptide. Measured with immunoSEQ multiplex PCR; TCRdb has only the in-frame clones, and not every one. In the table there are 58,000 or so clones, over 80% of which are singletons. These receptors are not linked to any known antigen. Sequencing was performed on PBMCs, taken from a glioma patient whose treatment included an IDH1 peptide vaccine. Receptor source: a woman aged 50 to 60 with glioma.

V gene TRBV9 combines with J gene TRBJ1-2, with D tentatively TRBD1 (5 bases). The CDR3 has 14 amino acids. With 3 bases removed from V and 2 bases from J, the gap between germline ends came to 11 bases. Germline loops: CDR1 SGDLS, CDR2 YYNGEE. Here the CDR3 DNA reads TGTGCCAGCAGCGGGACGACAGCCAACTATGGCTACACCTTC. It yields the protein CASSGTTANYGYTF.

The CDR3 loop reads CASSWRVGSPLHF. DNA for the CDR3: TGTGCCAGCAGTTGGAGGGTGGGGTCACCCCTCCACTTT. The chain recombines TRBV6-1 with TRBJ1-6; D gene ambiguous. In germline, CDR1 is MNHNS, CDR2 SASEGT. This CDR3 spans 13 amino acids. Between the trimmed V and J ends, which lost 5 bases and 10 bases, there was a span of 12 bases.

V and J are TRBV5-4 and TRBJ2-3; TRBD1 matches at 9 bases. The CDR3 spans 16 residues. Germline V gene data show CDR1 as SGHNT and CDR2 as YYREEE (reference sequence). V shed 3 bases, J shed 2 bases, and the junction held 7 bases outside the gene matches. The CDR3 protein is CASSSDRGYVTDTQYF. CDR3 DNA sequence: TGTGCCAGCAGCTCCGACAGGGGGTATGTCACAGATACGCAGTATTTT.

The V call is TRBV9, the J call TRBJ1-2; no reliable D call. V was pared by 7 bases and J by 7 bases, with 5 bases between. The CDR3 loop spans 9 amino acids. The germline V gene encodes CDR1 SGDLS and CDR2 YYNGEE. CDR3 coding DNA: TGTGCCAGCGGTTCTGGCTACACCTTC. Amino acid sequence: CASGSGYTF.

The chain uses TRBV4-2 and TRBJ2-7; tentatively, D is TRBD2 (5 bases). V gave up 0 bases and J gave up 5 bases, with 8 bases separating them. The CDR3 is 13 residues long. CDR1 is LGHNA, CDR2 YNFKEQ, per germline. CDR3 sequence reads: CASSQDPGNEQYF. The CDR3 DNA is TGTGCCAGCAGCCAAGATCCCGGGAACGAGCAGTACTTC.

V and J are TRBV10-3 and TRBJ1-2; 7 bases match TRBD1. V shed 2 bases, J shed 4 bases, and the junction held 10 bases outside the gene matches. The CDR3 contains 16 residues. From germline, CDR1 is ENHRY and CDR2 SYGVKD. The CDR3: CAISEEWTGSIYGYTF. In DNA, the CDR3 is TGTGCCATCAGTGAGGAGTGGACAGGCTCGATCTATGGCTACACCTTC.

The J gene is TRBJ2-2, the V gene TRBV4-1, with D perhaps matching TRBD1 or TRBD2 (5 bases each). This CDR3 has 16 amino acids. Germline CDR1 MGHRA, CDR2 YSYEKL. V gave up 1 base and J gave up 4 bases, with 13 bases separating them. The CDR3 spells CASSQAPGTSTGELFF. CDR3 in DNA: TGCGCCAGCAGCCAAGCCCCAGGGACGTCCACCGGGGAGCTGTTTTTT.

The J gene is TRBJ1-1, the V gene TRBV4-1; 7 bases are shared with TRBD1. From germline, CDR1 is MGHRA and CDR2 YSYEKL. The V gene end was trimmed by 3 bases and the J gene end by 5 bases; junction bases not matched to a gene: 9. The CDR3 extends over 15 amino acids. The CDR3 DNA reads TGCGCCAGCAGCCAGCCAGGGGGAGTATGGACTGAAGCTTTCTTT. As protein: CASSQPGGVWTEAFF.

This clone was found a few times. The rearrangement links TRBV5-1 to TRBJ1-2, with TRBD1 matching over 7 bases. Germline V CDR1 and CDR2: SGHRS, YFSETQ. V was pared by 8 bases and J by 3 bases, with 7 bases of the junction left unmatched. The CDR3 sequence is 13 residues long. The CDR3 loop is CASATGEDYGYTF. The CDR3 nucleotides are TGCGCCAGTGCTACAGGGGAGGACTATGGCTACACCTTC.

This chain connects TRBV4-3 to TRBJ2-2; TRBD1 aligns across 12 bases. Germline trimming cut 4 bases from V and 7 bases from J; bases unmatched to any gene: 16. Germline values: CDR1 LGHNA, CDR2 YSLEER. The CDR3 spans 19 residues. CDR3 amino acids: CASSLRYSGTGGLGGELFF. CDR3 DNA sequence: TGCGCCAGCAGCCTGCGCTACTCCGGGACAGGGGGCTTGGGCGGGGAGCTGTTTTTT.

The CDR3 bases are TGTGCCAGTAGTATAGCAGGGTCCTCCTACGAGCAGTACTTC. It yields the protein CASSIAGSSYEQYF. The genes are TRBV19 and TRBJ2-7; a weak D match, TRBD1 (5 bases). CDR1 LNHDA and CDR2 SQIVND come from the germline V gene (reference sequence). V shed 1 base and J shed 0 bases, with 7 bases lying between them. The CDR3 is 14 amino acids.

The chain recombines TRBV7-9 with TRBJ1-1, with D unclear. The V gene lost 1 base and the J gene lost 4 bases, with 7 bases spanning the gap. The CDR3 spans 13 residues. Germline V gene lookup returns CDR1 SEHNR and CDR2 FQNEAQ (reference sequence). In nucleotides, the CDR3 is TGTGCCAGCAGCTTAGGAGCAGGCACTGAAGCTTTCTTT. This gives the protein CASSLGAGTEAFF.

Here the CDR3 reads CASSRRGPGETQYF. CDR3 nucleotides: TGTGCCAGCAGCAGAAGGGGTCCTGGGGAGACCCAGTACTTC. The chain links TRBV5-6 to TRBJ2-5, with D maybe TRBD1 (5 bases). The CDR3 length is 14 residues. Germline V gives CDR1 SGHDT, CDR2 YYEEEE. The V end was cut by 4 bases, the J end by 5 bases, with 15 bases between.

V usage is TRBV4-2 and J usage is TRBJ2-7, with a possible D match to TRBD2 (6 bases). This CDR3 region has 16 residues. With 0 bases removed from V and 0 bases from J, the gap between germline ends came to 12 bases. CDR1 is LGHNA and CDR2 is YNFKEQ in the germline V gene. The CDR3 nucleotides are TGTGCCAGCAGCCAAGAACGGGAGCCGAGCTCCTACGAGCAGTACTTC. It translates to CASSQEREPSSYEQYF.

V is TRBV4-1 and J is TRBJ2-1, with unresolved D. The CDR3 length is 16 residues. Trimming removed 0 bases from V and 3 bases from J, with 12 bases in between. The germline gives CDR1 MGHRA, CDR2 YSYEKL. CDR3 residues: CASSQENGLVYNEQFF. CDR3 in DNA: TGCGCCAGCAGCCAAGAGAACGGTCTGGTCTACAATGAGCAGTTCTTC.

The count of this clone is one. This chain uses TRBV2 with TRBJ1-5, with 9 bases aligning to TRBD1. The germline V gene has CDR1 SNHLY and CDR2 FYNNEI. The ends lost 4 bases at V and 5 bases at J; junction bases unmatched: 3. This CDR3 has 14 residues. The CDR3 region has the DNA TGTGCCAGCAGTGTAAGGACAGGGGATCAGCCCCAGCATTTT. This gives the protein CASSVRTGDQPQHF. Full variable domain (missing parts from reference TRBV2 and TRBJ1-5): EPEVTQTPSHQVTQMGQEVILRCVPISNHLYFYWYRQILGQKVEFLVSFYNNEISEKSEIFDDQFSVERPDGSNFTLKIRSTKLEDSAMYFCASSVRTGDQPQHFGDGTRLSIL.

The gene calls are TRBV28 and TRBJ1-1, with no clear D. Trimming removed 3 bases from V and 4 bases from J, with 15 bases in between. Looked up from germline, CDR1 is MDHEN and CDR2 is SYDVKM. The CDR3 runs to 15 residues. CDR3 sequence reads: CASSLPSVGGTEAFF. Written as DNA, the CDR3 is TGTGCCAGCAGTTTGCCCTCAGTGGGAGGCACTGAAGCTTTCTTT.

The J gene is TRBJ1-1, the V gene TRBV29-1; no reliable D call. CDR3 size: 13 residues. Trimming pared 5 bases from V and 1 base from J, leaving 11 bases between. The germline gives CDR1 SQVTM, CDR2 ANQGSEA. The CDR3 DNA follows: TGCAGCGTTTGCAGGAGAGAGAACACTGAAGCTTTCTTT. The encoded protein is CSVCRRENTEAFF. The full variable domain, completed using reference TRBV29-1 and TRBJ1-1, is SAVISQKPSRDICQRGTSLTIQCQVDSQVTMMFWYRQQPGQSLTLIATANQGSEATYESGFVIDKFPISRPNLTFSTLTVSNMSPEDSSIYLCSVCRRENTEAFFGQGTRLTVV.

This clone has only a few counts. The gene calls are TRBV5-1 and TRBJ2-3; 9 nucleotides agree with TRBD1. There are 21 residues in the CDR3. The germline CDR1 and CDR2 sequences are SGHRS and YFSETQ. After removal of 0 bases from V and 5 bases from J, the junction contained 22 bases not matched to a gene. CDR3 nucleotide sequence: TGCGCCAGCAGCTTGGGGCCCGGACAGGGGATCGGTGGGATAGATGGAGATACGCAGTATTTT. It translates to CASSLGPGQGIGGIDGDTQYF.

The J gene is TRBJ2-7, the V gene TRBV10-3; TRBD2 aligns across 14 bases. V trimming: 10 bases; J trimming: 0 bases; junction bases outside the gene matches: 2. Germline V gene lookup returns CDR1 ENHRY and CDR2 SYGVKD. The CDR3 extends over 14 amino acids. The CDR3 region has the DNA TGTGCCACGACTAGCGGGGGGGGCTCCTACGAGCAGTACTTC. Protein: CATTSGGGSYEQYF.

The chain employs TRBV4-3 and TRBJ2-4; no clear D. V was pared by 1 base and J by 1 base, with 11 bases between. The germline CDR1 and CDR2 sequences are LGHNA and YSLEER. This CDR3 contains 16 residues. DNA for the CDR3: TGCGCCAGCAGCCAAGGGCACATATCCGCCAAAAACATTCAGTACTTC. Translating gives CASSQGHISAKNIQYF.

The rearrangement joins TRBV20-1 to TRBJ2-3; D not resolved. The CDR3 is 10 residues long. Trimming stripped 6 bases from V and 3 bases from J, with 4 bases between. The germline CDR1 and CDR2 sequences are DFQATT and SNEGSKA (reference sequence). The CDR3 bases are TGCAGTGCCCAGACAGATACGCAGTATTTT. Its translation: CSAQTDTQYF.

The chain recombines TRBV5-6 with TRBJ1-2; 9 positions match TRBD1. The V gene's germline CDR1 is SGHDT and CDR2 YYEEEE. This CDR3 is 13 amino acids long. J gave up 5 bases and V 3 bases, and 2 bases lay outside the gene matches. Here the CDR3 DNA reads TGTGCCAGCAGCTCAGGACAGGGGTATGGCTACACCTTC. This sequence encodes CASSSGQGYGYTF.

This chain links TRBV6-5 with TRBJ1-6, with D maybe TRBD1 (5 bases). CDR1 is MNHEY and CDR2 is SVGAGI in the germline V gene. Trimming left V 3 bases short and J 8 bases short, with 14 bases between. The CDR3 loop spans 15 amino acids. The CDR3 reads CASSYGRRGDSPLHF. CDR3 nucleotides: TGTGCCAGCAGTTATGGGCGTAGAGGGGATTCACCCCTCCACTTT.

The chain carries TRBV10-3 and TRBJ1-5; the D gene is possibly TRBD1 (6 bases). In germline, CDR1 is ENHRY, CDR2 SYGVKD. The CDR3 totals 14 residues. Trimming pared 5 bases from V and 3 bases from J, leaving 11 bases between. The CDR3 reads CAISQGGNNQPQHF. DNA for the CDR3: TGTGCCATCAGTCAAGGGGGAAACAATCAGCCCCAGCATTTT.

V and J are TRBV9 and TRBJ1-6; D not certain. CDR3 length equals 15 residues. CDR1 and CDR2 from the germline V gene are SGDLS and YYNGEE. V was clipped by 4 bases and J by 8 bases, with 16 bases between them. CDR3 nucleotide sequence: TGTGCCAGCAGCACTAAAGGGATGGGAGATTCACCCCTCCACTTT. Protein: CASSTKGMGDSPLHF.